These T cell receptor beta chains were read from a single sample in a study of graft-versus-host responses after intestinal transplantation. Method: immunoSEQ multiplex PCR; TCRdb's copy keeps in-frame clones and lacks some. The sample has over 100,000 clones, approximately 95% seen once. These TCRs are of unknown antigen specificity. The sequences come from unstimulated CD4+ T cells sorted from spleen or lymph node cells, collected before intestinal transplant. The receptors shown here come from a human donor who received an intestinal transplant. Each CDR3 is given with its conserved first and last residue. A D gene is named only where the DNA matches it firmly.

>TRBJ2-3|TRBV11-3|-
CASSLGSLPTDTQYF
TGTGCCAGCAGCTTAGGTAGTCTCCCCACAGATACGCAGTATTTT
>TRBJ2-1|TRBV5-1|-
CASSPGDGQFF
TGCGCCAGCAGCCCGGGCGACGGGCAGTTCTTC
>TRBJ1-5|TRBV6-1|-
CASMRGREQPQHF
TGTGCCAGCATGAGGGGCCGGGAGCAGCCCCAGCATTTT
>TRBJ2-1|TRBV7-3|-
CASRSSRRGGGHNEQFF
TGTGCCAGCAGAAGTTCACGTAGAGGTGGAGGGCACAATGAGCAGTTCTTC
>TRBJ2-5|TRBV30|-
CAWRQAGETQYF
TGTGCCTGGAGACAGGCAGGGGAGACCCAGTACTTC
>TRBJ2-7|TRBV27|-
CASSREGLPNYEQYF
TGTGCCAGCAGCAGAGAGGGACTGCCAAACTACGAGCAGTACTTC
>TRBJ1-5|TRBV6-5|TRBD1
CASSVRDREAQHF
TGTGCCAGCAGTGTCCGGGACAGAGAGGCCCAGCATTTT
>TRBJ2-7|TRBV4-1|TRBD2
CASSQDASGSVKSYEQYF
TGCGCCAGCAGCCAAGATGCTAGCGGGAGTGTAAAATCCTACGAGCAGTACTTC
>TRBJ2-3|TRBV18|TRBD2
CASSYKYAGGRTDTQYF
TGTGCCAGCTCCTATAAATACGCGGGAGGGAGGACAGATACGCAGTATTTT
>TRBJ2-1|TRBV19|-
CASRTQTSGGEQFF
TGTGCCAGTCGGACCCAGACCTCGGGGGGCGAGCAGTTCTTC
>TRBJ1-5|TRBV10-3|TRBD1
CAISTGTGDQPQHF
TGTGCCATCAGTACCGGGACAGGGGACCAGCCCCAGCATTTT
>TRBJ1-1|TRBV25-1|-
CASSLRQAGNTEAFF
TGTGCCAGCAGTCTCCGACAGGCAGGGAACACTGAAGCTTTCTTT
>TRBJ2-3|TRBV5-1|TRBD2
CASSLGLAGRDTQYF
TGCGCCAGCAGCTTGGGTCTAGCGGGGAGGGATACGCAGTATTTT